Sequencing of this T cell receptor beta chain was carried out in a study of blood T cell repertoires in COVID-19. Whole-study context: COVID-19 samples collected from the United States, Italy and Spain covered acute and convalescent phases.

This table comes from immunoSEQ multiplex PCR, and its TCRdb copy is limited to in-frame clones, with some not included. Among 300,000 or so clones listed, 90% were seen once. Researchers sorted participants into cohorts using their self-reported clinical history. The sequencing sample was made of PBMCs or T cells enriched from blood (not recorded which). This sequence was found in a man between 60 and 75 years old who had recovered from COVID-19.

CDR3 region: CASSLTATNTGELFF. As DNA, the CDR3 is TGCGCCAGCAGCTTGACAGCCACGAACACCGGGGAGCTGTTTTTT. This chain links TRBV5-1 with TRBJ2-2; D gene uncertain. There are 15 residues in the CDR3. The V end lost 1 base, the J end lost 0 bases, and 7 bases lay between the germline ends. CDR1 SGHRS and CDR2 YFSETQ come from the germline V gene.